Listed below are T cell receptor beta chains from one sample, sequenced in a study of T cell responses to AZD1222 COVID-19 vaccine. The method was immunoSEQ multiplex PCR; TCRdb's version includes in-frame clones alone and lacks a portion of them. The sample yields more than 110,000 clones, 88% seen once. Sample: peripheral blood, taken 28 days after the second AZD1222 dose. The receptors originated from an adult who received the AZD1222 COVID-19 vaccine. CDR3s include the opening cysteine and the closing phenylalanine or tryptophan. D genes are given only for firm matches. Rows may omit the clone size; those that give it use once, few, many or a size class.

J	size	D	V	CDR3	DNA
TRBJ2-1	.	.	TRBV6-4	CASSEKGSRNEQFF	TGTGCCAGCAGTGAGAAAGGGTCGCGGAATGAGCAGTTCTTC
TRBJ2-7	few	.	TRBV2	CASTRVFYEQYF	TGTGCCAGCACTAGGGTTTTCTACGAGCAGTACTTC
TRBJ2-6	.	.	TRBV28	CASSPQGSGANVLTF	TGTGCCAGCAGCCCACAGGGTTCTGGGGCCAACGTCCTGACTTTC
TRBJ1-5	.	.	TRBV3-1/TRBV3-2	CASSQDPGIQPQHF	TGTGCCAGCAGCCAAGATCCGGGGATTCAGCCCCAGCATTTT
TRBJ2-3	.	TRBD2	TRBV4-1	CASNVGGRRDTQYF	TGCGCCAGCAACGTGGGCGGGAGAAGAGATACGCAGTATTTT
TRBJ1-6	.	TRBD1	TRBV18	CASSPTGKGSPLHF	TGTGCCAGCTCACCGACAGGGAAAGGATCACCCCTCCACTTT
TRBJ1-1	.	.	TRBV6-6	CASSYLGAMNTEAFF	TGTGCCAGCAGTTACTTAGGAGCCATGAACACTGAAGCTTTCTTT
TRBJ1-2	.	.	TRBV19	CASSPGTDYGYTF	TGTGCCAGTAGTCCCGGGACGGACTATGGCTACACCTTC
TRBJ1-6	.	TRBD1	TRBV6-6	CASKAGTDNSPLHF	TGTGCCAGCAAGGCGGGGACAGATAATTCACCCCTCCACTTT
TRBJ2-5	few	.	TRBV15	CATSSRTVHGETQYF	TGTGCCACCAGCTCTCGGACAGTCCATGGAGAGACCCAGTACTTC
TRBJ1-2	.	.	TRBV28	CASVTGLNYGYTF	TGTGCCAGCGTAACAGGGCTCAACTATGGCTACACCTTC
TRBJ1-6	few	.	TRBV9	CASSVAVGANSPLHF	TGTGCCAGCAGCGTAGCGGTGGGGGCAAATTCACCCCTCCACTTT
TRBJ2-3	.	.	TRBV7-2	CAGRGAGRTDTQYF	TGTGCCGGTAGGGGGGCTGGAAGAACAGATACGCAGTATTTT
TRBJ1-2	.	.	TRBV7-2	CASSPTGGLGGYTF	TGTGCCAGCAGCCCTACGGGGGGCTTAGGCGGCTACACCTTC
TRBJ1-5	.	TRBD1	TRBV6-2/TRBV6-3	CASSSQGAQPQHF	TGTGCCAGCAGTTCCCAGGGGGCTCAGCCCCAGCATTTT
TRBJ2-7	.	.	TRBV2	CASNHATSYEQYF	TGTGCCAGCAATCACGCGACCTCCTACGAGCAGTACTTC
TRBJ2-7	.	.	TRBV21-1	CASSQWDRGLVEQYF	TGTGCCAGCAGCCAATGGGACAGGGGGCTGGTCGAGCAGTACTTC
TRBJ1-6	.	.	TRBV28	CASSSLALLGPLHF	TGTGCCAGCAGCTCGCTAGCCCTTTTGGGGCCCCTCCACTTT
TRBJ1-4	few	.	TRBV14	CASAGPNEKLFF	TGTGCCAGCGCCGGCCCTAATGAAAAACTGTTTTTT
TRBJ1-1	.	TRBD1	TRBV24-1	CATSPTDRAEAFF	TGTGCCACCAGTCCCACGGACAGGGCTGAAGCTTTCTTT
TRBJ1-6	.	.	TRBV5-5	CASSLRFSYNSPLHF	TGTGCCAGCAGCTTGCGCTTCTCCTATAATTCACCCCTCCACTTT
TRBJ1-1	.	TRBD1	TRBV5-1	CASSQRQGIGTEAFF	TGCGCCAGCAGCCAACGACAGGGTATTGGCACTGAAGCTTTCTTT
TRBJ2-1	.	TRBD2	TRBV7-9	CASSSNSGLAGAEQFF	TGTGCCAGCAGCTCAAACTCGGGACTAGCGGGAGCTGAGCAGTTCTTC
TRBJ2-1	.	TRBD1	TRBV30	CAWRTGAYNEQFF	TGTGCCTGGCGGACAGGGGCCTACAATGAGCAGTTCTTC
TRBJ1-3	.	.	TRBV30	CAWSPGLKAGNTIYF	TGTGCCTGGAGTCCTGGCCTAAAGGCTGGAAACACCATATATTTT
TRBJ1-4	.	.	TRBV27	CASSLKEQGREKLFF	TGTGCCAGCAGTTTAAAGGAACAGGGTAGGGAAAAACTGTTTTTT
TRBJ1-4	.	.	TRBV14	CASSPRGGGVLFF	TGTGCCAGCAGCCCCCGGGGCGGCGGCGTACTGTTTTTT